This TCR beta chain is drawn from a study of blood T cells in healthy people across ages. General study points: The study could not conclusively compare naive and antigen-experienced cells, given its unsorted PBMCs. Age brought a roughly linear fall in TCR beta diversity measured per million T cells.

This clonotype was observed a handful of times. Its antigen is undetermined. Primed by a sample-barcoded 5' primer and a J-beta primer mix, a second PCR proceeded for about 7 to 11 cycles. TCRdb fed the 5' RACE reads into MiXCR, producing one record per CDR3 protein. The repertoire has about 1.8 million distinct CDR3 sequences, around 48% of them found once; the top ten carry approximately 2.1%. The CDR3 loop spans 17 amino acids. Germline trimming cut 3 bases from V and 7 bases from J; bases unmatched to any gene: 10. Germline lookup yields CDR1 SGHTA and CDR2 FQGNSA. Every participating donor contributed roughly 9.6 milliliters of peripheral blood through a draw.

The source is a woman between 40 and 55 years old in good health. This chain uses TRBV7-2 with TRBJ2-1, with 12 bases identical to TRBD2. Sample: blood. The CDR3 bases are TGTGCCAGCAGCTTTTGGCCTAGCGGGGGGGCGGGGAATGAGCAGTTCTTC. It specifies CASSFWPSGGAGNEQFF.